The 9 T cell receptor beta chains listed next were all sequenced from one sample in a study of a mutant IDH1 vaccine in newly diagnosed glioma. Their specific antigens are unknown. Measured with immunoSEQ multiplex PCR; TCRdb has only the in-frame clones, and not every one. The sample holds about 30,000 clones, 90% seen once. Indicated time point: week 11, during vaccination. Every vaccine dose comprised 300 ug of mutant IDH1 20-mer peptide plus topical imiquimod. The sample consisted of PBMCs, taken from a glioma patient whose treatment included an IDH1 peptide vaccine. All receptors derive from a young man with glioma.

The rearrangement uses TRBV4-2 and TRBJ2-7; D possibly matches TRBD1 or TRBD2 (6 bases each). The V gene lost 1 base and the J gene lost 2 bases, with 15 bases spanning the gap. Germline CDR1 is LGHNA and CDR2 is YNFKEQ. The CDR3 totals 16 residues. CDR3 in amino acids: CASSQGTSRGAYEQYF. In nucleotides, the CDR3 is TGTGCCAGCAGCCAAGGCACGTCGAGGGGGGCCTACGAGCAGTACTTC.

The V and J genes are TRBV19 and TRBJ1-3; 7 bases fit TRBD1. CDR1 is LNHDA, CDR2 SQIVND, per germline (reference sequence). The CDR3 totals 15 residues. V was clipped by 3 bases and J by 4 bases; unmatched bases: 6. The CDR3 DNA reads TGTGCCAGTAGTATGGCCACAGGGGTGGGAAACACCATATATTTT. As protein: CASSMATGVGNTIYF.

V gene TRBV6-5 combines with J gene TRBJ2-1; D is possibly TRBD2 (5 bases). This CDR3 has 15 residues. Germline V gene lookup returns CDR1 MNHEY and CDR2 SVGAGI. Trimming took 6 bases from V and 0 from J, leaving 12 bases between them. For the CDR3, the DNA is TGTGCCAGCAGCCGCGTGGGGAGCTCCTACAATGAGCAGTTCTTC. Its translation is CASSRVGSSYNEQFF.

The chain's CDR3 is CASNRDERGNTIYF. The CDR3 nucleotides read TGTGCCAGCAACCGGGACGAGCGTGGAAACACCATATATTTT. This chain links TRBV19 with TRBJ1-3; D perhaps matches TRBD1 (5 bases). The CDR3 has 14 residues. Germline values: CDR1 LNHDA, CDR2 SQIVND (reference sequence). V was pared by 9 bases and J by 3 bases, with 15 bases between. The full variable domain, with the rest looked up from reference TRBV19 and TRBJ1-3, is DGGITQSPKYLFRKEGQNVTLSCEQNLNHDAMYWYRQDPGQGLRLIYYSQIVNDFQKGDIAEGYSVSREKKESFPLTVTSAQKNPTAFYLCASNRDERGNTIYFGEGSWLTVV.

The chain joins TRBV28 to TRBJ1-2; D may be TRBD1 (5 bases). CDR1 is MDHEN, CDR2 SYDVKM, per germline. The CDR3 consists of 12 residues. The germline V and J ends were trimmed by 3 bases and 8 bases, with 10 bases remaining between them. The CDR3 coding sequence is TGTGCCAGCAGTTTCAGGGCTGAGGGCTACACCTTC. It encodes CASSFRAEGYTF.

This chain uses TRBV30 with TRBJ1-1; D unclear. V dropped 0 bases and J dropped 5 bases, with 7 bases sitting between them. The CDR3 extends over 12 amino acids. Germline V lookup: CDR1 GTSNPN, CDR2 SVGIG (reference sequence). CDR3 sequence reads: CAWSVSRTEAFF. The CDR3 nucleotides read TGTGCCTGGAGTGTGAGCAGGACTGAAGCTTTCTTT.

The CDR3 DNA reads TGTGCCAGTAGTAGGGATGGACAGGGAGGTGCCCGGGAGCTGTTTTTT. Amino acid sequence: CASSRDGQGGARELFF. The chain is built from TRBV19 and TRBJ2-2; 8 bases agree with TRBD1. After removal of 4 bases from V and 9 bases from J, the junction contained 13 bases not matched to a gene. The germline CDR1 and CDR2 sequences are LNHDA and SQIVND (reference sequence). The CDR3 contains 16 residues.

The chain carries TRBV10-3 and TRBJ1-1, with 7 bases lining up with TRBD1. V was clipped by 6 bases and J by 1 base; unmatched bases: 2. The CDR3 has 13 residues. The germline gives CDR1 ENHRY, CDR2 SYGVKD. The CDR3 loop is CAIRGTENTEAFF. For the CDR3, the DNA is TGTGCCATCAGAGGGACAGAGAACACTGAAGCTTTCTTT.

The chain has TRBV5-1 and TRBJ2-7; the match to TRBD2 covers 12 bases. CDR1 is SGHRS, CDR2 YFSETQ, per germline. This CDR3 region has 15 residues. V lost 7 bases and J lost 3; bases outside the gene matches: 8. CDR3 amino acids: CASGKTSGSNYEQYF. The CDR3, as DNA: TGCGCCAGCGGTAAGACTAGCGGGAGCAACTACGAGCAGTACTTC.